Each of the 5 T cell receptor beta chains below was sequenced from the same sample in a study of early T cells in non-severe SARS-CoV-2 infection. One entry per CDR3 protein results from TCRdb running MiXCR on the 5' RACE reads. The repertoire holds roughly 80,000 distinct CDR3 sequences, with about 11% as singletons. Sequences were derived from whole blood, sampled at baseline. These receptors came from an adult who was a healthcare worker with PCR-confirmed SARS-CoV-2 infection or an uninfected control (not recorded which).

The rearrangement uses TRBV30 and TRBJ2-1, with 7 positions matching TRBD1. The J segment lost 8 bases and the V segment lost 4 bases, leaving 8 bases of the junction unmatched. This CDR3 has 13 amino acids. Germline V gives CDR1 GTSNPN, CDR2 SVGIG (reference sequence). The CDR3 loop reads CAWTPGRGYEQFF. The CDR3 coding sequence is TGTGCCTGGACCCCCGGCAGGGGGTATGAGCAGTTCTTC.

This clonotype showed up many times. V is TRBV20-1 and J is TRBJ2-2, with D possibly matching TRBD2 (5 bases). The V and J ends lost 1 base and 3 bases respectively, with 6 bases between them. Germline assignment: CDR1 DFQATT and CDR2 SNEGSKA (reference sequence). The CDR3 is made up of 13 amino acids. CDR3 amino acids: CSARVSDTGELFF. CDR3 coding DNA: TGCAGTGCTAGAGTTAGCGACACCGGGGAGCTGTTTTTT.

V usage is TRBV20-1 and J usage is TRBJ2-7, with D uncertain. Trimming cost V 1 base and J 0 bases, with 13 bases left between them. Germline V gives CDR1 DFQATT, CDR2 SNEGSKA (reference sequence). The CDR3 sequence is 15 residues long. CDR3 sequence: CSARGASGSSYEQYF. As DNA, the CDR3 is TGCAGTGCTAGAGGGGCTTCTGGAAGCTCCTACGAGCAGTACTTC.

This chain uses TRBV5-4 with TRBJ2-1; 11 bases map to TRBD2. This CDR3 contains 13 residues. Germline lookup yields CDR1 SGHNT and CDR2 YYREEE (reference sequence). Trimming removed 2 bases from V and 8 bases from J; junction bases left unmatched: 0. CDR3 amino acids: CASSLLAGDEQFF. DNA for the CDR3: TGTGCCAGCAGCTTACTAGCGGGGGATGAGCAGTTCTTC. Full variable domain (missing parts from reference TRBV5-4 and TRBJ2-1): ETGVTQSPTHLIKTRGQQVTLRCSSQSGHNTVSWYQQALGQGPQFIFQYYREEENGRGNFPPRFSGLQFPNYSSELNVNALELDDSALYLCASSLLAGDEQFFGPGTRLTVL.

This clonotype was counted ten times or more. The J gene is TRBJ2-7, the V gene TRBV12-3 or TRBV12-4; D might be TRBD2 (6 bases). Trimming pared 4 bases from V and 1 base from J, leaving 11 bases between. The CDR3 has 14 residues. The CDR3 DNA reads TGTGCCAGCAGTTCTGCGGGACTTTCCTACGAGCAGTACTTC. It specifies CASSSAGLSYEQYF.